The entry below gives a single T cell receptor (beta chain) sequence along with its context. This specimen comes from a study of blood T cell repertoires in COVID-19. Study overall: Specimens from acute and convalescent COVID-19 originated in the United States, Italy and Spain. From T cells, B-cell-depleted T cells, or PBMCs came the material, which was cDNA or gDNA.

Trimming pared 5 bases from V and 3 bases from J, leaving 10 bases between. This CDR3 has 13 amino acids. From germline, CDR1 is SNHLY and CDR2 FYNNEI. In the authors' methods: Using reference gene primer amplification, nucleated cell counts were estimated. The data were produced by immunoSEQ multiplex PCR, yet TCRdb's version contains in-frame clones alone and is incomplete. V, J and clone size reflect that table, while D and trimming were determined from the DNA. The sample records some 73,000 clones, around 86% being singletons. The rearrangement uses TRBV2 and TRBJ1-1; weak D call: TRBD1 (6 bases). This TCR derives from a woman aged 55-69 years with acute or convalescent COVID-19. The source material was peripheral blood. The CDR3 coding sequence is TGTGCCAGCAGTACTTACAGGGACACTGAAGCTTTCTTT. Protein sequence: CASSTYRDTEAFF.